The clone carrying this T cell receptor (beta chain) occurred once. The antigen remains undetermined. The data belong to a study of CD8+ T cells in alopecia areata. Findings and limits, study-wide: It was less clear whether patients shared TCRs than it was in mice, possibly because of HLA. Lesional scalp, especially alopecia totalis/universalis, showed higher clonality than normal scalp.

CD4+ and CD8+ T cells were sorted from PBMCs. The CDR3 is 16 residues long. The V end was cut by 3 bases, the J end by 0 bases, with 11 bases between. Germline V CDR1 and CDR2: SGHTA, FQGNSA. As the sequencing template, cDNA was produced by extracting RNA and reverse transcribing it. Profiled with immunoSEQ multiplex PCR; TCRdb holds only in-frame clones, not every one. Among 110,000 or so clones, approximately 58% were seen once, and the ten largest hold 2.5% to 3%. The sequence came from a human donor in good health. The sample comprised CD4+ T cells sorted from blood. The rearrangement joins TRBV7-2 to TRBJ1-4; no definite D call. The CDR3 loop reads CASSLGYSTTNEKLFF. The DNA of the CDR3 is TGTGCCAGCAGCTTGGGGTACAGCACAACTAATGAAAAACTGTTTTTT.